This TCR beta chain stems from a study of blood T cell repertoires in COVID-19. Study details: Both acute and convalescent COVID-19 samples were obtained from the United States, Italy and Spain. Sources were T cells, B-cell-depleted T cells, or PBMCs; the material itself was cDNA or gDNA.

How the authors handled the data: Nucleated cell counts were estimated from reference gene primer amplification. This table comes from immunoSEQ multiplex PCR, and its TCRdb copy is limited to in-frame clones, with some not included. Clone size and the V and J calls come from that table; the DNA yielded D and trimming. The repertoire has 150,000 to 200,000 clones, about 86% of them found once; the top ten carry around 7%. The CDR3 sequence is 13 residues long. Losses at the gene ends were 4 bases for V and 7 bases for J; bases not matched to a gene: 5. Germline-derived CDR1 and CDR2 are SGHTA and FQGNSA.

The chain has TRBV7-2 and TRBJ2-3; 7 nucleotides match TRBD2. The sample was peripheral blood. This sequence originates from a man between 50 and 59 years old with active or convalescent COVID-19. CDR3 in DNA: TGTGCCAGCAGCTCCTCAAGCGGGAATACGCAGTATTTT. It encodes CASSSSSGNTQYF.